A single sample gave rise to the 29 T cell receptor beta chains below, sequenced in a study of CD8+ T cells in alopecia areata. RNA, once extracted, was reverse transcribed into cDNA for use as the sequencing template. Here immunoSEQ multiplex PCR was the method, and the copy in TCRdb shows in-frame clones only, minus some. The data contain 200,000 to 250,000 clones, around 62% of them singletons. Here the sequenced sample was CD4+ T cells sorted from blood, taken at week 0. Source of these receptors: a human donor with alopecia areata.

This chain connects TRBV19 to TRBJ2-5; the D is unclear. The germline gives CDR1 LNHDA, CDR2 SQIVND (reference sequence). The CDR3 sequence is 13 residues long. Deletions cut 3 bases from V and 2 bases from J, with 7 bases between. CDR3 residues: CASSITPQETQYF. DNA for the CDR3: TGTGCCAGTAGTATTACGCCACAAGAGACCCAGTACTTC.

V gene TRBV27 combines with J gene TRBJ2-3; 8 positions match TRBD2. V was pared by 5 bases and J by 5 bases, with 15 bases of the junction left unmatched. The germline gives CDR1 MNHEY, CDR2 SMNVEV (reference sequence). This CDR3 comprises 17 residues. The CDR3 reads CASSPKGPAGVQDTQYF. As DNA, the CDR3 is TGTGCCAGCAGTCCCAAGGGCCCAGCGGGGGTTCAAGATACGCAGTATTTT.

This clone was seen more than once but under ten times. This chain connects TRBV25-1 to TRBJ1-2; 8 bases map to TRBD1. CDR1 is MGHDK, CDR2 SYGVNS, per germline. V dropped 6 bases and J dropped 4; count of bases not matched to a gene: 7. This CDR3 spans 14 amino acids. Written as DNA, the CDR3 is TGTGCCAGCAGACCCCAGGGGGCGGGCTATGGCTACACCTTC. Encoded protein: CASRPQGAGYGYTF.

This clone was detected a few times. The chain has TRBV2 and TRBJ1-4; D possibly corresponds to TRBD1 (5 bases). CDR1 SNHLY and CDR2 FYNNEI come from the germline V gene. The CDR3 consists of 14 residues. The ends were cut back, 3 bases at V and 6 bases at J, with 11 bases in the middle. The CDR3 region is CASSDRVGDEKLFF. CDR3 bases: TGTGCCAGCAGTGACAGGGTTGGCGATGAAAAACTGTTTTTT.

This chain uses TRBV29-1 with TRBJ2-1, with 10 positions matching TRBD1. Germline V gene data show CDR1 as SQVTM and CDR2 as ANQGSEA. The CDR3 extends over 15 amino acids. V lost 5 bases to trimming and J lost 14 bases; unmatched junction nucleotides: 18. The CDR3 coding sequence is TGCAGCGTTACGCCCCCCGGGACAGGGGATCCTAGAAAGTTCTTC. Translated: CSVTPPGTGDPRKFF.

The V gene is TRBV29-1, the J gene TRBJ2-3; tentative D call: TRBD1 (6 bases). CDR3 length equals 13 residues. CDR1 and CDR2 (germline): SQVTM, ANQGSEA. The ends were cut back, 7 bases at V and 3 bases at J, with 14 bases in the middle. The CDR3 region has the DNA TGCAGCGAACAGGGTATAGTAACAGATACGCAGTATTTT. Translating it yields CSEQGIVTDTQYF.

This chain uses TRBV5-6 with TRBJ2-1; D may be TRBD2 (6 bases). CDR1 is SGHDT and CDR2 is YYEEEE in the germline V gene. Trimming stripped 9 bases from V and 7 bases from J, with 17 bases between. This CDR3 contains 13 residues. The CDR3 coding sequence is TGTGCCACCCGGTGGGGTGGGGGGAATGAGCAGTTCTTC. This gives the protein CATRWGGGNEQFF. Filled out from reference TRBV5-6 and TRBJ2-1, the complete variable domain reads DAGVTQSPTHLIKTRGQQVTLRCSPKSGHDTVSWYQQALGQGPQFIFQYYEEEERQRGNFPDRFSGHQFPNYSSELNVNALLLGDSALYLCATRWGGGNEQFFGPGTRLTVL.

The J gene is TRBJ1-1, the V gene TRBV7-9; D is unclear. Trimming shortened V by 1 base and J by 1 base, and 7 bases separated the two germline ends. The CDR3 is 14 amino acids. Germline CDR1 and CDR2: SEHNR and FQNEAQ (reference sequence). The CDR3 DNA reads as TGTGCCAGCAGCTTAGGCAATCCGAACACTGAAGCTTTCTTT. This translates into CASSLGNPNTEAFF.

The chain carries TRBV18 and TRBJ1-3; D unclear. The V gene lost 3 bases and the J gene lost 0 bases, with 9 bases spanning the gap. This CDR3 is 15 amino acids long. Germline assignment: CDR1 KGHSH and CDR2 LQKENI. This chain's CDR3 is CASSPRYVSGNTIYF. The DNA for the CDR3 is TGTGCCAGCTCACCCCGATATGTCTCTGGAAACACCATATATTTT.

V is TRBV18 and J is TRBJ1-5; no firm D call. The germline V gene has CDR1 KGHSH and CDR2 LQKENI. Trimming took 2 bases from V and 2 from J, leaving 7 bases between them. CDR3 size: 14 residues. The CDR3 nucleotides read TGTGCCAGCTCACCAGGACTGGGCAATCAGCCCCAGCATTTT. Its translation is CASSPGLGNQPQHF.

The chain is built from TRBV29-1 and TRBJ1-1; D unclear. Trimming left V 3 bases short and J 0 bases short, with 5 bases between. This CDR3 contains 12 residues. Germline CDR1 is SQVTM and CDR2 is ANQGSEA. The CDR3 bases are TGCAGCGTTGACAACATGAACACTGAAGCTTTCTTT. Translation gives CSVDNMNTEAFF. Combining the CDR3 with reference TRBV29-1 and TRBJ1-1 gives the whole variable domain SAVISQKPSRDICQRGTSLTIQCQVDSQVTMMFWYRQQPGQSLTLIATANQGSEATYESGFVIDKFPISRPNLTFSTLTVSNMSPEDSSIYLCSVDNMNTEAFFGQGTRLTVV.

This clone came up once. CDR3 sequence: CASSTYRAGEDNEQFF. The DNA of the CDR3 is TGTGCCAGCAGTACTTACCGGGCAGGGGAGGACAATGAGCAGTTCTTC. V gene TRBV27 combines with J gene TRBJ2-1, with D possibly being TRBD1 or TRBD2 (6 bases each). The germline CDR1 and CDR2 sequences are MNHEY and SMNVEV (reference sequence). The V and J ends lost 5 bases and 5 bases respectively, with 19 bases between them. The CDR3 length is 16 residues.

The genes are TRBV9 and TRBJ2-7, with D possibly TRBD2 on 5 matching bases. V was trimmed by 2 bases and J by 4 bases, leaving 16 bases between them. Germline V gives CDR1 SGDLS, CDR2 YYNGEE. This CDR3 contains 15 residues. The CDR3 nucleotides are TGTGCCAGCAGCGTTCGGGGAGCAGCCGGGTACGAGCAGTACTTC. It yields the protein CASSVRGAAGYEQYF.

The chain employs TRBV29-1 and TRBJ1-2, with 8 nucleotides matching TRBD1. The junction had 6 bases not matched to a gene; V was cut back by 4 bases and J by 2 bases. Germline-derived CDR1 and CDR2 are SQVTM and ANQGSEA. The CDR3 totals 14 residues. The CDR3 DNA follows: TGCAGCGTTGCCGGACAGGGAGGGAACTATGGCTACACCTTC. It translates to CSVAGQGGNYGYTF.

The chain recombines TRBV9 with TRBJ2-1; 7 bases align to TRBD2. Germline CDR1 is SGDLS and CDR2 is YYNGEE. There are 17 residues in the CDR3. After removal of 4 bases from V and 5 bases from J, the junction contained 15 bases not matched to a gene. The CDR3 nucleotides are TGTGCCAGCAGCCCCCGAGGGGTGGGGGGGTTGAACAATGAGCAGTTCTTC. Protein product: CASSPRGVGGLNNEQFF.

This CDR3 is CAWSPRQGGTYNEQFF. CDR3 sequence (DNA): TGTGCCTGGAGTCCCCGACAGGGGGGGACCTACAATGAGCAGTTCTTC. The genes are TRBV30 and TRBJ2-1; 9 bases agree with TRBD1. Germline assignment: CDR1 GTSNPN and CDR2 SVGIG (reference sequence). The CDR3 has 16 amino acids. V lost 2 bases to trimming and J lost 2 bases; unmatched junction nucleotides: 7. Supplemented by reference TRBV30 and TRBJ2-1, the full variable domain reads SQTIHQWPATLVQPVGSPLSLECTVEGTSNPNLYWYRQAAGRGLQLLFYSVGIGQISSEVPQNLSASRPQDRQFILSSKKLLLSDSGFYLCAWSPRQGGTYNEQFFGPGTRLTVL.

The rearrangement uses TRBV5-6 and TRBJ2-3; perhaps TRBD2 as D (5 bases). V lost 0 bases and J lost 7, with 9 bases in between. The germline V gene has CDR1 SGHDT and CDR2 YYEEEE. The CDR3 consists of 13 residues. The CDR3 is CASSLAYGNTQYF. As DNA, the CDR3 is TGTGCCAGCAGCTTGGCCTACGGGAATACGCAGTATTTT.

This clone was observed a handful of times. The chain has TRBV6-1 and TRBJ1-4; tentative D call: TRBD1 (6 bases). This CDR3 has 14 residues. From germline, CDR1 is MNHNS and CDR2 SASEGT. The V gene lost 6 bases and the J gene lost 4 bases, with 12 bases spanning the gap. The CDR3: CASRQGSVNEKLFF. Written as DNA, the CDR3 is TGTGCCAGCAGACAGGGCTCGGTTAATGAAAAACTGTTTTTT.

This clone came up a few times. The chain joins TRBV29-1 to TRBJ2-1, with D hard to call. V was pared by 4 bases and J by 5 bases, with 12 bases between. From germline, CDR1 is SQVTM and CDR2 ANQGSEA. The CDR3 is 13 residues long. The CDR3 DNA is TGCAGCGTTGTGAGATACCTTGACAATGAGCAGTTCTTC. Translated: CSVVRYLDNEQFF.

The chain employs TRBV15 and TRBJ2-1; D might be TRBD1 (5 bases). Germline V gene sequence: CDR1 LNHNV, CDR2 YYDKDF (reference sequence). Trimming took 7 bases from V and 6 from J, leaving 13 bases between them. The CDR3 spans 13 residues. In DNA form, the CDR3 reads TGTGCCACCACCTCACTGGGGCCCAATGAGCAGTTCTTC. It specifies CATTSLGPNEQFF.

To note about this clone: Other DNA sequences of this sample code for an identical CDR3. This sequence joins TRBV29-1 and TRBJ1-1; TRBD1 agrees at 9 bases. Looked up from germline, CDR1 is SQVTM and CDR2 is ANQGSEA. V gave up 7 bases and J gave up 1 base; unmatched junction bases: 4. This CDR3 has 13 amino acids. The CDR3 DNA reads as TGCAGCGCTAAGACAGGGGGGAACACTGAAGCTTTCTTT. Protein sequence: CSAKTGGNTEAFF. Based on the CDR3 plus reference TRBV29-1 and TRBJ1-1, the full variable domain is SAVISQKPSRDICQRGTSLTIQCQVDSQVTMMFWYRQQPGQSLTLIATANQGSEATYESGFVIDKFPISRPNLTFSTLTVSNMSPEDSSIYLCSAKTGGNTEAFFGQGTRLTVV.

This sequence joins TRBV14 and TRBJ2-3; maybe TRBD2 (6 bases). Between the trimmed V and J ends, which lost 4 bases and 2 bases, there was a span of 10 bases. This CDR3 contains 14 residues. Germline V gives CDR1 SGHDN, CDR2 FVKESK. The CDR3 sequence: CASSLLATTDTQYF. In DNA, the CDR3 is TGTGCCAGCAGCCTCCTAGCGACCACAGATACGCAGTATTTT.

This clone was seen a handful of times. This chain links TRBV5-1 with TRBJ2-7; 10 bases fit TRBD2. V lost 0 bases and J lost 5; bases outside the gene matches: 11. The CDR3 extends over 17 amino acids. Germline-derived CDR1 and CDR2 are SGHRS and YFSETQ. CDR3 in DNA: TGCGCCAGCAGCTTGGCCATGGCTAGCGGGAGACTTAACGAGCAGTACTTC. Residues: CASSLAMASGRLNEQYF. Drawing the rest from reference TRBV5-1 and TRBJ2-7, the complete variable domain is KAGVTQTPRYLIKTRGQQVTLSCSPISGHRSVSWYQQTPGQGLQFLFEYFSETQRNKGNFPGRFSGRQFSNSRSEMNVSTLELGDSALYLCASSLAMASGRLNEQYFGPGTRLTVT.

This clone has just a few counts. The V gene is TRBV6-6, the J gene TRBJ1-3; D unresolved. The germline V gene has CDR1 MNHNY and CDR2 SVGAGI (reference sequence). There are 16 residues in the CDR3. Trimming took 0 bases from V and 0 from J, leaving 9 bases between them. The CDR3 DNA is TGTGCCAGCAGTTACTCCTCCCGACACTCTGGAAACACCATATATTTT. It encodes CASSYSSRHSGNTIYF.

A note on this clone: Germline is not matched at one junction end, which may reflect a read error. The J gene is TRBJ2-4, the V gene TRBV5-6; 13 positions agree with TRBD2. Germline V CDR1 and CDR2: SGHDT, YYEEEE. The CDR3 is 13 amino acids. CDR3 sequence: CASSLITSGRVVF. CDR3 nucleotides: TGTGCCAGCAGCTTGATAACTAGCGGGAGGGTTGTCTTC.

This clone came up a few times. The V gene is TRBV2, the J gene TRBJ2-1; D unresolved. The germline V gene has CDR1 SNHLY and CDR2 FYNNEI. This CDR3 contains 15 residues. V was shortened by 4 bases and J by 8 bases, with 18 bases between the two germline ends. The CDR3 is CASSANGPQVDEQFF. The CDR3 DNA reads TGTGCCAGCAGTGCAAACGGGCCCCAGGTGGATGAGCAGTTCTTC.

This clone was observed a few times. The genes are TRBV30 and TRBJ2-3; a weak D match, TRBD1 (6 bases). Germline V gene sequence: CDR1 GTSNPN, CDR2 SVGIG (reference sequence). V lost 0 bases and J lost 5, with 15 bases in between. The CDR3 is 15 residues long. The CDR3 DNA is TGTGCCTGGAGTGTAGGGGGAAGCCCCGGAGATACGCAGTATTTT. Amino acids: CAWSVGGSPGDTQYF.

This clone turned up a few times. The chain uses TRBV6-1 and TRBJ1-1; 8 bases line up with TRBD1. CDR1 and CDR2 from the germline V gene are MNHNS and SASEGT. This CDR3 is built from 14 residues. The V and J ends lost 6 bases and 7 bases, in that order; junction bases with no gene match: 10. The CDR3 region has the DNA TGTGCCAGCAGCTGGACAGGGACCCTTAGTGAAGCTTTCTTT. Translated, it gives CASSWTGTLSEAFF.

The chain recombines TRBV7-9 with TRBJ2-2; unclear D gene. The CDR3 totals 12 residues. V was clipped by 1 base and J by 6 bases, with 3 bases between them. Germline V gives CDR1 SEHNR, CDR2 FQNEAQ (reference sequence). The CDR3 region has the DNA TGTGCCAGCAGCTTAGACGCCGGGGAGCTGTTTTTT. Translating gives CASSLDAGELFF.